The 14 T cell receptor beta chains listed next were all sequenced from one sample in a study of T cell repertoires in cytomegalovirus infection. No antigen has been assigned to these receptors. MiXCR, run by TCRdb on the reads, gives a single entry per CDR3 protein. This sample has 80,000 or so distinct CDR3 sequences, with about 24% found just once. The sequenced sample was CD8+ T cells from cultured PBMCs, obtained from culture after CMV antigen stimulation. The source of these receptors is a human donor in good health (CMV status not recorded). Some clones in this sample may be carry-over from other donors' samples.

The chain's CDR3 is CSVSRDRVAFF. DNA for the CDR3: TGCAGCGTATCAAGAGACAGGGTTGCGTTCTTC. V gene TRBV29-1 combines with J gene TRBJ2-1, with TRBD1 identical over 7 bases. The CDR3 contains 11 residues. V lost 6 bases to trimming and J lost 15 bases; unmatched junction nucleotides: 11. From germline, CDR1 is SQVTM and CDR2 ANQGSEA.

This clonotype was seen more than once but under ten times. The chain combines TRBV20-1 with TRBJ2-7; 9 bases agree with TRBD1. Trimming removed 6 bases from V and 1 base from J; junction bases left unmatched: 13. CDR1 and CDR2 from the germline V gene are DFQATT and SNEGSKA (reference sequence). This CDR3 is built from 16 residues. CDR3 DNA sequence: TGCAGTGCCTACCCTATGGACAGGGGAATATCCTACGAGCAGTACTTC. Amino acid sequence: CSAYPMDRGISYEQYF.

CDR3 in amino acids: CASSLGRGFYEQYF. CDR3 coding DNA: TGTGCCAGCAGCTTGGGTAGGGGCTTCTACGAGCAGTACTTC. The chain couples TRBV5-6 to TRBJ2-7, with a weak D call TRBD1 (5 bases). The CDR3 has 14 amino acids. Germline V gene data show CDR1 as SGHDT and CDR2 as YYEEEE. Trimming cost V 0 bases and J 3 bases, with 10 bases left between them.

The gene calls are TRBV6-6 and TRBJ2-1; 13 bases agree with TRBD2. The V gene end was trimmed by 6 bases and the J gene end by 6 bases; junction bases not matched to a gene: 8. CDR1 MNHNY and CDR2 SVGAGI come from the germline V gene (reference sequence). The CDR3 length is 16 residues. As DNA, the CDR3 is TGTGCCAGCAGGCGGACTAGCGGGAGTAGGTCCAATGAGCAGTTCTTC. This codes for CASRRTSGSRSNEQFF.

This clonotype showed up just a few times. V is TRBV5-3 and J is TRBJ2-4; D tentatively reads TRBD1 or TRBD2 (6 bases each). TRBV5-3 is filed as an ORF, its function uncertain. V lost 8 bases and J 3 bases, leaving 18 bases between the germline ends. The CDR3 consists of 15 residues. The CDR3 is CASSWGALSKNIQYF. The CDR3 bases are TGTGCCAGCAGTTGGGGGGCTTTAAGCAAAAACATTCAGTACTTC.

The chain has TRBV5-6 and TRBJ1-6; D unresolved. V shed 4 bases and J shed 10 bases, with 15 bases lying between them. The CDR3 totals 14 residues. Germline lookup yields CDR1 SGHDT and CDR2 YYEEEE. CDR3 nucleotide sequence: TGTGCCAGCAGCCCGGCTTTAGGGAACTCACCCCTCCACTTT. This sequence encodes CASSPALGNSPLHF.

This clonotype was seen at least ten times. The V and J genes are TRBV12-3 or TRBV12-4 and TRBJ2-1; D is undetermined. This CDR3 is built from 13 residues. The V end lost 5 bases, the J end lost 4 bases, and 9 bases lay between the germline ends. The CDR3 nucleotides read TGTGCCAGCAGTCTGGAGTGGTACAATGAGCAGTTCTTC. Translating it yields CASSLEWYNEQFF.

This clonotype was seen only a few times. V is TRBV6-1 and J is TRBJ2-2; D possibly corresponds to TRBD2 (7 bases). Germline V gene data show CDR1 as MNHNS and CDR2 as SASEGT. The CDR3 consists of 17 residues. V was shortened by 7 bases and J by 0 bases, with 18 bases between the two germline ends. As DNA, the CDR3 is TGTGCCAGCACCTCTGAACCGGGGGGCACGAACACCGGGGAGCTGTTTTTT. Translating it yields CASTSEPGGTNTGELFF.

This chain connects TRBV12-3 or TRBV12-4 to TRBJ2-5, with 7 positions matching TRBD2. V lost 7 bases and J lost 4; bases outside the gene matches: 6. The CDR3 sequence is 13 residues long. The CDR3 is CASNLGGRETQYF. CDR3 bases: TGTGCCAGCAACCTGGGGGGGAGAGAGACCCAGTACTTC.

The V call is TRBV13, the J call TRBJ2-2, with 11 bases lining up with TRBD1. V trimming: 6 bases; J trimming: 6 bases; junction bases outside the gene matches: 9. The germline CDR1 and CDR2 sequences are PRHDT and FYEKMQ (reference sequence). CDR3 size: 16 residues. CDR3 loop: CASSRGQGAFAGELFF. As DNA, the CDR3 is TGTGCCAGCAGTCGTGGACAGGGGGCATTCGCCGGGGAGCTGTTTTTT.

This chain joins TRBV7-2 and TRBJ2-3; D might be TRBD1 (5 bases). V was pared by 1 base and J by 5 bases, with 13 bases between. The CDR3 consists of 15 residues. In germline, CDR1 is SGHTA, CDR2 FQGNSA. The CDR3 sequence is CASSLGGSQGDTQYF. CDR3 bases: TGTGCCAGCAGCTTAGGGGGCAGCCAGGGAGATACGCAGTATTTT.

This chain connects TRBV9 to TRBJ1-6, with 7 bases fitting TRBD1. Germline CDR1 SGDLS, CDR2 YYNGEE. J gave up 10 bases and V 3 bases, and 10 bases lay outside the gene matches. The CDR3 consists of 15 residues. CDR3 sequence reads: CASSASTGLGSPLHF. As DNA, the CDR3 is TGTGCCAGCAGCGCATCGACAGGGCTAGGGTCACCCCTCCACTTT.

Note on this clonotype: A read error may be the cause here, since a much bigger clone is one base away. The chain is built from TRBV12-3 or TRBV12-4 and TRBJ1-1; no clear D. CDR3 length: 13 residues. This CDR3 is CARSFLARYEAFF. In DNA, the CDR3 is TGTGCCCGCAGTTTCCTAGCCCGGTATGAAGCTTTCTTT.

The chain joins TRBV20-1 to TRBJ2-5; D remains ambiguous. This CDR3 is built from 12 residues. The V end lost 4 bases, the J end lost 1 base, and 7 bases lay between the germline ends. Germline CDR1 DFQATT, CDR2 SNEGSKA (reference sequence). CDR3: CSATGIQETQYF. DNA for the CDR3: TGCAGTGCTACTGGTATCCAAGAGACCCAGTACTTC.